This T cell receptor (beta chain) was obtained from a study of blood T cell repertoires in COVID-19. At the level of the study: The United States, Italy and Spain provided the acute and convalescent COVID-19 samples.

Participants were aged roughly 18 to 90 years, lived in about two dozen US areas, and enrolled virtually. Here immunoSEQ multiplex PCR was the method, and the copy in TCRdb shows in-frame clones only, minus some. Of about 240,000 clones listed, about 89% are singletons. Germline values: CDR1 LNHNV, CDR2 YYDKDF (reference sequence). Between the trimmed V and J ends, which lost 6 bases and 0 bases, there was a span of 8 bases. The length of the CDR3 is 14 residues. The receptor comes from a woman in her twenties or thirties who had recovered from COVID-19. The sample taken for sequencing was PBMCs or T cells enriched from blood (not recorded which). The V call is TRBV15, the J call TRBJ2-2; D might be TRBD2 (5 bases). The DNA of the CDR3 is TGTGCCACCAGAGCGGCACCGAACACCGGGGAGCTGTTTTTT. This gives the protein CATRAAPNTGELFF.